These T cell receptor beta chains were read from a single sample in a study of shared clonotypes between healthy human individuals. Using immunoSEQ multiplex PCR, the repertoire was profiled, and TCRdb retains in-frame clones only, with some absent. The sample consists of over a million clones, 98% of them appearing once. Sequenced input: naive CD4+ T cells sorted from blood. These TCRs come from a man aged 25-45 years in good health. Both conserved end residues are part of each CDR3. D genes are given only for firm matches. A clone size is listed for some rows: how often the clone was seen (once, few, many), or a class if it is expanded.

TRBJ2-5 NA 15 NA TRBV11-2 TGTGCCAGCAGCCCTTACATCCGCCTAGAAGAGACCCAGTACTTC CASSPYIRLEETQYF
TRBJ2-7 NA 17 TRBD2 TRBV28 TGTGCCAGCAGTTTATTGGGACTAGCGGACCACTCCTACGAGCAGTACTTC CASSLLGLADHSYEQYF
TRBJ2-3 NA 14 TRBD2 TRBV15 TGTGCCACCAGCATAATAGCGGGAACAGATACGCAGTATTTT CATSIIAGTDTQYF
TRBJ2-5 NA 14 TRBD2 TRBV7-2 TGTGCCAGCAGCAGGACTAGCGGGCAAGAGACCCAGTACTTC CASSRTSGQETQYF
TRBJ2-2 NA 15 NA TRBV5-4 TGTGCCAGCAGCCCCCATTTAGAAAACACCGGGGAGCTGTTTTTT CASSPHLENTGELFF
TRBJ2-5 NA 12 NA TRBV29-1 TGCAGCGGGGTAGAGGCTTATGAGACCCAGTACTTC CSGVEAYETQYF
TRBJ2-5 once 16 TRBD1 TRBV9 TGTGCCAGCAGCGTAGCCGGACAGGGGACGGCGGAGACCCAGTACTTC CASSVAGQGTAETQYF
TRBJ2-1 NA 14 TRBD2 TRBV5-1 TGCGCCAGCAGAACGACTAGCGATCACAATGAGCAGTTCTTC CASRTTSDHNEQFF
TRBJ2-5 NA 15 NA TRBV4-1 TGCGCCAGCAGCCAAGAGTTAGCACCTCGGGAGACCCAGTACTTC CASSQELAPRETQYF
TRBJ1-3 NA 16 TRBD1 TRBV9 TGTGCCAGCAGCGCAGGGACAGGCAACCCTGGAAACACCATATATTTT CASSAGTGNPGNTIYF
TRBJ2-6 NA 17 TRBD1 TRBV28 TGTGCCAGCGCCGGGACAGGGGGCGGAATCGGGGCCAACGTCCTGACTTTC CASAGTGGGIGANVLTF
TRBJ2-3 once 14 NA TRBV27 TGTGCCAGCAGTTTATCAGCCCTCACAGATACGCAGTATTTT CASSLSALTDTQYF
TRBJ2-5 NA 13 NA TRBV5-1 TGCGCCAGCAGTTCTCAAGGGCGGGAGACCCAGTACTTC CASSSQGRETQYF
TRBJ1-3 NA 17 NA TRBV4-1 TGCGCCAGCAGCCAAGTAGAGGCGGGACGCGAAGGAAACACCATATATTTT CASSQVEAGREGNTIYF
TRBJ2-7 once 17 TRBD2 TRBV5-5 TGTGCCAGCAGGTGGACTAGCGGGAGAACCCTCTCCTACGAGCAGTACTTC CASRWTSGRTLSYEQYF
TRBJ2-6 NA 17 NA TRBV4-3 TGCGCCAGCAGCCAAGATGTGCATAGCTCTGGGGCCAACGTCCTGACTTTC CASSQDVHSSGANVLTF
TRBJ1-2 once 15 NA TRBV9 TGTGCCAGCAGCGGGGGCCCGACTGTGGGCTATGGCTACACCTTC CASSGGPTVGYGYTF
TRBJ1-2 once 16 NA TRBV18 TGTGCCAGCTCACCGTTTGGGACTCAAGCTAACTATGGCTACACCTTC CASSPFGTQANYGYTF
TRBJ2-7 NA 14 NA TRBV6-6 TGTGCCAGCAGCCGCACAGGGCCCTACTCCGAGCAGTACTTC CASSRTGPYSEQYF
TRBJ2-7 NA 16 TRBD1 TRBV9 TGTGCCAGCAGCGTCTCCGAAGGACAGGGGGGTCTCGAGCAGTACTTC CASSVSEGQGGLEQYF
TRBJ2-1 NA 19 TRBD2 TRBV5-1 TGCGCCAGCAGCTTGGGGACACGAATAGCGGGAGGGCCCGGCAATGAGCAGTTCTTC CASSLGTRIAGGPGNEQFF
TRBJ2-4 NA 15 TRBD1 TRBV7-2 TGTGCCAGCAGCTACCGGACAGGGGGGGAGAACATTCAGTACTTC CASSYRTGGENIQYF
TRBJ2-5 NA 14 TRBD2 TRBV11-2 TGTGCCAGCAGCCCCCGACTAGCGGGAGAGACCCAGTACTTC CASSPRLAGETQYF
TRBJ2-2 NA 17 NA TRBV19 TGTGCCAGTAAAAGCCTTCGGACCTCGCGGGCCTCTGGGGAGCTGTTTTTT CASKSLRTSRASGELFF